This is a list of T cell receptor beta chains from one sample in a study of blood T cell repertoires in COVID-19. Using immunoSEQ multiplex PCR, the repertoire was profiled, and TCRdb retains in-frame clones only, with some absent. Here the sample spans more than 110,000 clones, around nine tenths being singletons. The material sequenced was peripheral blood. The receptor source for this set is a woman aged 40 to 49 with acute or convalescent COVID-19. Both conserved end residues are part of each CDR3. A D gene is named only where the DNA matches it firmly. Some rows mark clone size as missing; the rest say once, few, many or name a class of expanded clone.

j_call d_call v_call clone_size cdr3_aa cdr3_nt
TRBJ1-1 NA TRBV3-1/TRBV3-2 once CASSQDGDRGGFEVETEAFF TGTGCCAGCAGCCAAGATGGCGATAGGGGGGGTTTCGAAGTGGAAACTGAAGCTTTCTTT
TRBJ2-1 TRBD1 TRBV29-1 NA CSVFDRGHNEQFF TGCAGCGTCTTCGACAGGGGGCACAATGAGCAGTTCTTC
TRBJ1-2 NA TRBV12-3/TRBV12-4 NA CASSLPPTYGYTF TGTGCCAGCAGTTTACCCCCTACCTATGGCTACACCTTC
TRBJ1-5 NA TRBV27 NA CASSFRGNRNQPQHF TGTGCCAGCAGTTTTCGGGGGAATAGAAATCAGCCCCAGCATTTT
TRBJ1-1 NA TRBV6-5 NA CAITPLRDTEAFF TGTGCCATCACGCCGCTGAGGGACACTGAAGCTTTCTTT
TRBJ1-6 NA TRBV5-4 NA CASSPGTDSYNSPLHF TGTGCCAGCAGCCCCGGGACTGACTCCTATAATTCACCCCTCCACTTT
TRBJ1-3 TRBD1 TRBV4-1 once CASSVVDREYAGNTIYF TGCGCCAGCAGCGTCGTGGACAGGGAATATGCTGGAAACACCATATATTTT
TRBJ2-1 TRBD2 TRBV18 NA CASSPGLAGTYNEQFF TGTGCCAGCTCACCCGGACTAGCGGGAACCTACAATGAGCAGTTCTTC
TRBJ1-5 NA TRBV10-3 NA CAISEGGSNQPQHF TGTGCCATCAGTGAAGGAGGTAGCAATCAGCCCCAGCATTTT
TRBJ1-2 TRBD1 TRBV3-1/TRBV3-2 NA CASSLQGVVGYTF TGTGCCAGCAGCCTACAGGGGGTAGTCGGCTACACCTTC
TRBJ2-1 TRBD2 TRBV29-1 NA CSGGTSGRRYNEQFF TGCAGCGGGGGGACTAGCGGGAGGAGGTACAATGAGCAGTTCTTC
TRBJ2-1 TRBD1 TRBV6-4 few CASSPQGQLGNEQFF TGTGCCAGCAGTCCTCAGGGACAGCTAGGAAATGAGCAGTTCTTC
TRBJ1-1 NA TRBV4-3 NA CASSQERGLSEAFF TGCGCCAGCAGCCAAGAGCGGGGGTTGAGTGAAGCTTTCTTT
TRBJ2-2 NA TRBV7-3 NA CASSLMGAGSTGELFF TGTGCCAGCAGCTTAATGGGGGCAGGGTCGACCGGGGAGCTGTTTTTT
TRBJ2-7 TRBD2 TRBV28 NA CASSPIGTSLDYEQYF TGTGCCAGCAGCCCTATAGGGACTAGCCTCGATTACGAGCAGTACTTC
TRBJ1-1 NA TRBV6-4 NA CASRQGTEAFF TGTGCCAGCAGACAGGGAACTGAAGCTTTCTTT
TRBJ1-1 TRBD1 TRBV3-1/TRBV3-2 NA CASSRRQGDTEAFF TGTGCCAGCAGCCGGAGACAGGGTGACACTGAAGCTTTCTTT
TRBJ1-1 TRBD1 TRBV12-5 NA CASGRDSNTEAFF TGTGCTAGTGGCAGGGACAGCAACACTGAAGCTTTCTTT
TRBJ1-3 NA TRBV29-1 once CSEGSGGNTIYF TGCAGCGAAGGGAGCGGCGGAAACACCATATATTTT
TRBJ1-1 NA TRBV30 NA CAWSSGAEAFF TGTGCCTGGAGTTCAGGTGCTGAAGCTTTCTTT
TRBJ2-1 TRBD2 TRBV14 NA CASSFLAGGSDEQFF TGTGCCAGCAGTTTCCTAGCGGGAGGGTCTGATGAGCAGTTCTTC
TRBJ2-1 TRBD2 TRBV27 NA CASSLSPGTSPHEQFF TGTGCCAGCAGTTTATCGCCCGGGACTAGCCCCCATGAGCAGTTCTTC
TRBJ2-5 NA TRBV27 NA CASSLGGSVTQYF TGTGCCAGCAGTTTAGGGGGCAGTGTGACCCAGTACTTC
TRBJ2-7 NA TRBV30 NA CAWSQGNSDEQYF TGTGCCTGGAGTCAGGGGAATTCAGACGAGCAGTACTTC
TRBJ2-7 TRBD1 TRBV18 NA CASSSGQGSSYEQYF TGTGCCAGCTCGTCGGGACAGGGGTCTTCCTACGAGCAGTACTTC
TRBJ1-4 NA TRBV5-5 NA CASSQTLQGNNEKLFF TGTGCCAGCAGCCAAACTTTACAGGGCAATAATGAAAAACTGTTTTTT
TRBJ1-1 TRBD1 TRBV6-5 NA CASSRGQGRAEAFF TGTGCCAGCAGCCGGGGACAGGGGAGGGCTGAAGCTTTCTTT
TRBJ2-3 NA TRBV12-5 once CASGSGADTQYF TGTGCTAGTGGTTCCGGGGCAGATACGCAGTATTTT
TRBJ2-7 NA TRBV13 NA CASSLQGQLRGYEQYF TGTGCCAGCAGCTTACAGGGCCAGCTCCGAGGCTACGAGCAGTACTTC
TRBJ2-3 NA TRBV12-3/TRBV12-4 few CASSLKGGPTQYF TGTGCCAGCAGTTTAAAGGGCGGGCCTACGCAGTATTTT
TRBJ2-3 TRBD2 TRBV6-4 NA CASSVDSGGSDTQYF TGTGCCAGCAGTGTTGATAGCGGGGGATCAGATACGCAGTATTTT
TRBJ2-2 TRBD2 TRBV4-1 few CASSPSVLAGAAGELFF TGCGCCAGCAGCCCAAGTGTACTAGCGGGGGCCGCCGGGGAGCTGTTTTTT
TRBJ1-4 NA TRBV29-1 NA CSGGGGGNEKLFF TGCAGCGGCGGGGGCGGGGGTAATGAAAAACTGTTTTTT
TRBJ2-3 NA TRBV4-3 NA CASSQDHGADTQYF TGCGCCAGCAGCCAAGACCATGGAGCAGATACGCAGTATTTT
TRBJ1-5 NA TRBV4-2 NA CASSQESPYSGRGIGNQPQHF TGTGCCAGCAGCCAAGAGAGTCCCTATAGTGGAAGGGGGATTGGCAATCAGCCCCAGCATTTT
TRBJ1-3 TRBD1 TRBV18 NA CASSPNRGPGNTIYF TGTGCCAGCTCACCGAACAGGGGGCCTGGAAACACCATATATTTT
TRBJ1-2 TRBD1 TRBV24-1 few CATSDSEGTGRIHGYTF TGTGCCACCAGTGATTCCGAGGGGACAGGCAGGATTCATGGCTACACCTTC
TRBJ2-7 NA TRBV11-3 NA CASSSGTRGDEQYF TGTGCCAGCAGCTCCGGGACGCGGGGCGACGAGCAGTACTTC
TRBJ2-2 NA TRBV27 NA CASSFRPTGELFF TGTGCCAGCAGTTTTCGTCCGACCGGGGAGCTGTTTTTT
TRBJ2-7 TRBD1 TRBV4-3 NA CASSQTLQGVSSYEQYF TGCGCCAGCAGCCAGACCCTACAGGGGGTATCCTCCTACGAGCAGTACTTC
TRBJ1-6 NA TRBV2 NA CASGGGSPLHF TGTGCCAGCGGCGGAGGTTCACCCCTCCACTTT
TRBJ2-1 NA TRBV4-1 NA CASSQDRSGEQFF TGCGCCAGCAGCCAAGACCGCAGTGGTGAGCAGTTCTTC
TRBJ1-2 NA TRBV19 NA CASSLRTFGYTF TGTGCCAGTAGTTTACGGACATTCGGCTACACCTTC
TRBJ1-2 TRBD1 TRBV5-8 NA CASSWERGPRGYTF TGTGCCAGCAGCTGGGAAAGGGGGCCTCGAGGCTACACCTTC
TRBJ1-1 NA TRBV9 NA CASSLGVPGWHTEAFF TGTGCCAGCAGCCTAGGAGTCCCGGGGTGGCACACTGAAGCTTTCTTT
TRBJ1-6 NA TRBV12-3/TRBV12-4 once CASSWQAGSPLHF TGTGCCAGCAGTTGGCAGGCTGGTTCACCCCTCCACTTT
TRBJ2-2 NA TRBV5-1 NA CASLAEVPGELFF TGCGCCAGCCTGGCCGAGGTCCCCGGGGAGCTGTTTTTT
TRBJ2-7 TRBD1 TRBV7-2 NA CASSLVGTGMSYEQYF TGTGCCAGCAGCTTAGTGGGGACAGGGATGAGTTACGAGCAGTACTTC
TRBJ1-1 NA TRBV3-1/TRBV3-2 NA CASSTFDGGSPFF TGTGCCAGCAGCACCTTCGACGGGGGGAGCCCTTTCTTT
TRBJ2-1 NA TRBV7-6 NA CASSALEIRRESYNEQFF TGTGCCAGCAGCGCCCTAGAAATAAGACGAGAATCCTACAATGAGCAGTTCTTC
TRBJ2-1 TRBD2 TRBV7-8 few CASSPSTFSGTGNEQFF TGTGCCAGCAGCCCTTCAACGTTTAGCGGGACTGGCAATGAGCAGTTCTTC
TRBJ1-1 NA TRBV9 NA CASSAPFGISNTEAFF TGTGCCAGCAGCGCCCCTTTTGGCATCTCGAACACTGAAGCTTTCTTT
TRBJ2-5 NA TRBV30 NA CAGREETQYF TGTGCCGGGAGAGAGGAGACCCAGTACTTC
TRBJ1-3 TRBD1 TRBV10-3 NA CATGRQGVSSGNTIYF TGTGCCACTGGTCGACAGGGCGTTTCCTCTGGAAACACCATATATTTT
TRBJ2-5 TRBD2 TRBV5-1 NA CASSLDGGKETQYF TGCGCCAGCAGCTTGGACGGGGGGAAAGAGACCCAGTACTTC
TRBJ2-1 TRBD1 TRBV12-5 few CASGLVFQQGANEQFF TGTGCTAGTGGTTTGGTCTTTCAACAGGGGGCAAATGAGCAGTTCTTC
TRBJ1-1 NA TRBV27 NA CASSGVGATRAFF TGTGCCAGCAGTGGGGTAGGGGCCACTCGGGCTTTCTTT
TRBJ1-5 NA TRBV6-5 NA CASSYSVEGQPQHF TGTGCCAGCAGTTACTCGGTTGAGGGTCAGCCCCAGCATTTT
TRBJ2-3 TRBD2 TRBV7-2 NA CASSFLGRAKLGTDTQYF TGTGCCAGCAGCTTCCTAGGGAGGGCTAAACTAGGCACAGATACGCAGTATTTT
TRBJ1-5 NA TRBV19 NA CASSMVGLNDQPQHF TGTGCCAGTAGTATGGTGGGACTGAATGATCAGCCCCAGCATTTT